Listed below are T cell receptor beta chains from one sample, sequenced in a study of control samples from healthy donors and cancer patients. Libraries were prepared by immunoSEQ multiplex PCR; TCRdb keeps only in-frame clonotypes and omits some of them. The sample consists of around 30,000 clones, 94% of them appearing once. Sequenced sample: blood. The receptors originated from a man aged 55 to 70 in good health. Each CDR3 is given without its conserved first and last residue. A D gene is named only where the DNA matches it firmly.

cdr3_aa: ASSPQGGSGGYT
d_call: .
j_call: TRBJ1-2
v_call: TRBV6-5

cdr3_aa: ASSWGQVNTEAF
d_call: TRBD1
j_call: TRBJ1-1
v_call: TRBV5-1

cdr3_aa: AWDRGGTFTEAF
d_call: TRBD1
j_call: TRBJ1-1
v_call: TRBV30

cdr3_aa: ASSPGQGALSAPPLH
d_call: TRBD1
j_call: TRBJ1-6
v_call: TRBV2

cdr3_aa: ASSPRQASTDTQY
d_call: .
j_call: TRBJ2-3
v_call: TRBV4-2

cdr3_aa: ASSSGTGGWDGYT
d_call: TRBD1
j_call: TRBJ1-2
v_call: TRBV5-1

cdr3_aa: ASSLWPGVSYEQY
d_call: .
j_call: TRBJ2-7
v_call: TRBV5-1

cdr3_aa: ASSKERGNLDTQY
d_call: .
j_call: TRBJ2-3
v_call: TRBV2

cdr3_aa: ASRSGVGNTIY
d_call: .
j_call: TRBJ1-3
v_call: TRBV7-2

cdr3_aa: ASSSPSSYEQY
d_call: .
j_call: TRBJ2-7
v_call: TRBV6-5

cdr3_aa: ASSISPRDTEAF
d_call: .
j_call: TRBJ1-1
v_call: TRBV19

cdr3_aa: ASSKDRGTGNTIY
d_call: TRBD1
j_call: TRBJ1-3
v_call: TRBV5-4

cdr3_aa: ASKRQGDSPLH
d_call: TRBD1
j_call: TRBJ1-6
v_call: TRBV19

cdr3_aa: ASTGQYSNQPQH
d_call: .
j_call: TRBJ1-5
v_call: TRBV19

cdr3_aa: ASSGPRQAYNSPLH
d_call: .
j_call: TRBJ1-6
v_call: TRBV6-1

cdr3_aa: ASSVEAGGRETQY
d_call: TRBD2
j_call: TRBJ2-5
v_call: TRBV9

cdr3_aa: ASSVTGYPNEKLF
d_call: .
j_call: TRBJ1-4
v_call: TRBV19

cdr3_aa: ASSLTGAEGYT
d_call: .
j_call: TRBJ1-2
v_call: TRBV5-1

cdr3_aa: ASSLLGYEQY
d_call: .
j_call: TRBJ2-7
v_call: TRBV11-2

cdr3_aa: ASSTHGRSNYGYT
d_call: .
j_call: TRBJ1-2
v_call: TRBV6-5

cdr3_aa: ASSERGRGATGELF
d_call: .
j_call: TRBJ2-2
v_call: TRBV6-1

cdr3_aa: ASSMAPNQPQH
d_call: .
j_call: TRBJ1-5
v_call: TRBV19

cdr3_aa: ATRGLAGSSYEQY
d_call: TRBD2
j_call: TRBJ2-7
v_call: TRBV11-2

cdr3_aa: ASRPTGLGYGYT
d_call: TRBD1
j_call: TRBJ1-2
v_call: TRBV7-8

cdr3_aa: ASSPMIGSTDTQY
d_call: .
j_call: TRBJ2-3
v_call: TRBV7-2

cdr3_aa: ASSYSILPIYGYT
d_call: .
j_call: TRBJ1-2
v_call: TRBV6-5

cdr3_aa: ASSLGQGFYNSPLH
d_call: .
j_call: TRBJ1-6
v_call: TRBV7-9

cdr3_aa: ASSPPGGGLYT
d_call: .
j_call: TRBJ1-2
v_call: TRBV18

cdr3_aa: ASSITSGKETQY
d_call: .
j_call: TRBJ2-5
v_call: TRBV21-1

cdr3_aa: ASSSFGTDEQY
d_call: .
j_call: TRBJ2-7
v_call: TRBV21-1

cdr3_aa: ASSVLGSDRNTEAF
d_call: .
j_call: TRBJ1-1
v_call: TRBV18

cdr3_aa: ATRVGTGELF
d_call: .
j_call: TRBJ2-2
v_call: TRBV24-1

cdr3_aa: ASSLQAYEQF
d_call: .
j_call: TRBJ2-1
v_call: TRBV12-3/TRBV12-4

cdr3_aa: ASRPSGMETQY
d_call: .
j_call: TRBJ2-5
v_call: TRBV19

cdr3_aa: ASSFGSSYNSPLH
d_call: .
j_call: TRBJ1-6
v_call: TRBV7-2

cdr3_aa: ASSHGQGPNYGYT
d_call: TRBD1
j_call: TRBJ1-2
v_call: TRBV3-1/TRBV3-2

cdr3_aa: ATSRDPRTGADNEQF
d_call: TRBD1
j_call: TRBJ2-1
v_call: TRBV15

cdr3_aa: ASSLLQPTNEKLF
d_call: .
j_call: TRBJ1-4
v_call: TRBV7-9

cdr3_aa: ASSQGGSGTLISNQPQH
d_call: .
j_call: TRBJ1-5
v_call: TRBV4-2

cdr3_aa: ASRTDRSGYGYT
d_call: TRBD1
j_call: TRBJ1-2
v_call: TRBV6-5

cdr3_aa: SVEVQGADYGYT
d_call: TRBD1
j_call: TRBJ1-2
v_call: TRBV29-1

cdr3_aa: ASSTVAGGYNEQF
d_call: TRBD2
j_call: TRBJ2-1
v_call: TRBV19

cdr3_aa: ASSYKLAGGETQY
d_call: TRBD2
j_call: TRBJ2-5
v_call: TRBV27

cdr3_aa: ASSVLAGTEAF
d_call: .
j_call: TRBJ1-1
v_call: TRBV9

cdr3_aa: ASSTDRVSSPLH
d_call: TRBD1
j_call: TRBJ1-6
v_call: TRBV27

cdr3_aa: ATGLGGGKETQY
d_call: TRBD2
j_call: TRBJ2-5
v_call: TRBV15

cdr3_aa: ASSEKQASPLH
d_call: .
j_call: TRBJ1-6
v_call: TRBV6-4

cdr3_aa: ASSGLDREWAGYT
d_call: TRBD1
j_call: TRBJ1-2
v_call: TRBV6-2/TRBV6-3

cdr3_aa: ASSTGTEPLNTEAF
d_call: TRBD1
j_call: TRBJ1-1
v_call: TRBV6-2/TRBV6-3

cdr3_aa: ASRGFGITNYGYT
d_call: .
j_call: TRBJ1-2
v_call: TRBV28

cdr3_aa: ASSSNRGDGTEAF
d_call: TRBD1
j_call: TRBJ1-1
v_call: TRBV18

cdr3_aa: ASSAAPQSGNTIY
d_call: .
j_call: TRBJ1-3
v_call: TRBV7-9

cdr3_aa: ASSVDSGNTIY
d_call: .
j_call: TRBJ1-3
v_call: TRBV9

cdr3_aa: ASSQFAGLSDTQY
d_call: .
j_call: TRBJ2-3
v_call: TRBV3-1/TRBV3-2

cdr3_aa: ASTYGTDTQY
d_call: .
j_call: TRBJ2-3
v_call: TRBV5-1

cdr3_aa: SANSASNTGELF
d_call: .
j_call: TRBJ2-2
v_call: TRBV29-1

cdr3_aa: ASRGRGEQF
d_call: .
j_call: TRBJ2-1
v_call: TRBV12-3/TRBV12-4

cdr3_aa: ASSRGVNTEAF
d_call: .
j_call: TRBJ1-1
v_call: TRBV14

cdr3_aa: ASSFGTGNTEAF
d_call: TRBD1
j_call: TRBJ1-1
v_call: TRBV5-8

cdr3_aa: ASSLWSSPANEQF
d_call: .
j_call: TRBJ2-1
v_call: TRBV11-3